These T cell receptor beta chains were read from a single sample in a study of blood T cell repertoires in COVID-19. Data came from immunoSEQ multiplex PCR; TCRdb stores just in-frame clones and leaves some out. The sample gives nearly 70,000 clones, around 90% of which show up once; around 3.6% is in the top ten. The material sequenced was peripheral blood. The receptors shown here come from a woman in her forties or fifties with COVID-19, enrolled during active disease. Each CDR3 is given with its conserved first and last residue. A D gene is named only where the DNA matches it firmly. Clone size is given for some rows only: seen once, a few or many times, or a class if the clone is expanded.

clone size: -
D gene: -
J gene: TRBJ1-4
V gene: TRBV6-5
CDR3 protein: CASRARGKDEKLFF
CDR3 DNA: TGTGCCAGCCGAGCTAGGGGGAAGGATGAAAAACTGTTTTTT

clone size: -
D gene: -
J gene: TRBJ1-6
V gene: TRBV21-1
CDR3 protein: CASSPRSGASPLHF
CDR3 DNA: TGTGCCAGCAGCCCGCGGAGCGGGGCCTCACCCCTCCACTTT

clone size: -
D gene: -
J gene: TRBJ2-3
V gene: TRBV20-1
CDR3 protein: CSASDIVPQYF
CDR3 DNA: TGCAGTGCTAGTGATATAGTACCGCAGTATTTT

clone size: -
D gene: -
J gene: TRBJ2-1
V gene: TRBV5-6
CDR3 protein: CASSLKGMRQFF
CDR3 DNA: TGTGCCAGCAGCTTGAAGGGGATGAGGCAGTTCTTC

clone size: -
D gene: -
J gene: TRBJ2-7
V gene: TRBV27
CDR3 protein: CASSLLGAGYEQYF
CDR3 DNA: TGTGCCAGCAGTTTACTGGGGGCTGGGTACGAGCAGTACTTC

clone size: -
D gene: TRBD1
J gene: TRBJ2-7
V gene: TRBV12-3/TRBV12-4
CDR3 protein: CASSGTGFYEQYF
CDR3 DNA: TGTGCCAGCTCCGGGACAGGGTTCTACGAGCAGTACTTC

clone size: -
D gene: TRBD2
J gene: TRBJ2-5
V gene: TRBV25-1
CDR3 protein: CATRTSGSVTQYF
CDR3 DNA: TGTGCCACCCGGACTAGCGGGAGTGTGACCCAGTACTTC

clone size: -
D gene: TRBD2
J gene: TRBJ2-1
V gene: TRBV19
CDR3 protein: CASSIGLAAYNEQFF
CDR3 DNA: TGTGCCAGTAGTATAGGACTAGCGGCTTACAATGAGCAGTTCTTC

clone size: -
D gene: -
J gene: TRBJ2-1
V gene: TRBV7-7
CDR3 protein: CASSLGAGPNEQFF
CDR3 DNA: TGTGCTAGCAGCTTAGGGGCAGGTCCTAATGAGCAGTTCTTC

clone size: -
D gene: -
J gene: TRBJ2-1
V gene: TRBV7-2
CDR3 protein: CASSLGGSYNEQFF
CDR3 DNA: TGTGCCAGCAGCTTAGGAGGCAGTTACAATGAGCAGTTCTTC

clone size: once
D gene: TRBD1
J gene: TRBJ2-2
V gene: TRBV24-1
CDR3 protein: CATKPGQDTGELFF
CDR3 DNA: TGTGCCACCAAGCCGGGACAGGACACCGGGGAGCTGTTTTTT

clone size: -
D gene: TRBD1
J gene: TRBJ1-6
V gene: TRBV7-9
CDR3 protein: CASSPSTGTGGWRSPLHF
CDR3 DNA: TGTGCCAGCAGCCCCTCCACCGGGACAGGGGGTTGGAGATCACCCCTCCACTTT

clone size: -
D gene: -
J gene: TRBJ2-1
V gene: TRBV2
CDR3 protein: CASSSLGNEQFF
CDR3 DNA: TGTGCCAGCAGTTCCCTAGGCAATGAGCAGTTCTTC

clone size: -
D gene: -
J gene: TRBJ1-1
V gene: TRBV4-3
CDR3 protein: CASSQEGRRTEAFF
CDR3 DNA: TGCGCCAGCAGCCAAGAAGGGAGGCGGACTGAAGCTTTCTTT

clone size: -
D gene: TRBD1
J gene: TRBJ2-7
V gene: TRBV7-9
CDR3 protein: CASRKGTGGGGAYEQYF
CDR3 DNA: TGTGCCAGCAGGAAAGGGACAGGGGGCGGCGGAGCCTACGAGCAGTACTTC

clone size: -
D gene: TRBD2
J gene: TRBJ2-7
V gene: TRBV4-1
CDR3 protein: CASSQGEGFSYEQYF
CDR3 DNA: TGCGCCAGCAGCCAAGGGGAGGGTTTCTCCTACGAGCAGTACTTC

clone size: -
D gene: -
J gene: TRBJ2-7
V gene: TRBV5-6
CDR3 protein: CASSLGGLSSYEQYF
CDR3 DNA: TGTGCCAGCAGCTTGGGGGGGCTGAGCTCCTACGAGCAGTACTTC

clone size: -
D gene: -
J gene: TRBJ2-4
V gene: TRBV4-3
CDR3 protein: CASSQDRSVARLAKNIQYF
CDR3 DNA: TGCGCCAGCAGCCAAGATCGATCGGTAGCACGTCTAGCCAAAAACATTCAGTACTTC

clone size: -
D gene: TRBD1
J gene: TRBJ2-5
V gene: TRBV5-1
CDR3 protein: CASSLGTGDQETQYF
CDR3 DNA: TGCGCCAGCAGCTTGGGGACAGGGGACCAAGAGACCCAGTACTTC

clone size: -
D gene: -
J gene: TRBJ2-2
V gene: TRBV5-5
CDR3 protein: CASTPSTVRTAHTGELFF
CDR3 DNA: TGTGCCAGCACGCCTTCGACTGTCCGGACAGCTCACACCGGGGAGCTGTTTTTT

clone size: once
D gene: TRBD2
J gene: TRBJ2-7
V gene: TRBV7-2
CDR3 protein: CASSLGSGTAYEQYF
CDR3 DNA: TGTGCCAGCAGCTTAGGAAGCGGGACTGCCTACGAGCAGTACTTC

clone size: -
D gene: -
J gene: TRBJ1-5
V gene: TRBV7-2
CDR3 protein: CASSLGGGSHQPQHF
CDR3 DNA: TGTGCCAGCAGCTTGGGGGGGGGTTCTCATCAGCCCCAGCATTTT

clone size: once
D gene: -
J gene: TRBJ2-7
V gene: TRBV18
CDR3 protein: CASSPPAGNYEQYF
CDR3 DNA: TGTGCCAGCTCACCCCCGGCGGGTAACTACGAGCAGTACTTC

clone size: -
D gene: -
J gene: TRBJ2-7
V gene: TRBV7-2
CDR3 protein: CASSPLYEQYF
CDR3 DNA: TGTGCCAGCAGCCCGTTATACGAGCAGTACTTC

clone size: -
D gene: -
J gene: TRBJ2-7
V gene: TRBV27
CDR3 protein: CASSSGAYEQYF
CDR3 DNA: TGTGCCAGCAGTTCGGGAGCCTACGAGCAGTACTTC

clone size: -
D gene: -
J gene: TRBJ1-2
V gene: TRBV30
CDR3 protein: CAWSVLEEGYTF
CDR3 DNA: TGTGCCTGGAGTGTATTGGAGGAGGGCTACACCTTC

clone size: -
D gene: TRBD2
J gene: TRBJ2-7
V gene: TRBV4-2
CDR3 protein: CASSQFLAGGFYEQYF
CDR3 DNA: TGTGCCAGCAGCCAATTTCTAGCGGGAGGCTTCTACGAGCAGTACTTC

clone size: few
D gene: TRBD2
J gene: TRBJ2-3
V gene: TRBV4-2
CDR3 protein: CASSQDEGREDTDTQYF
CDR3 DNA: TGTGCCAGCAGCCAAGACGAGGGGAGGGAGGATACGGATACGCAGTATTTT

clone size: few
D gene: TRBD1
J gene: TRBJ1-5
V gene: TRBV19
CDR3 protein: CASSIGGGTAVQPQHF
CDR3 DNA: TGTGCCAGTAGTATAGGGGGCGGGACAGCGGTACAGCCCCAGCATTTT

clone size: -
D gene: -
J gene: TRBJ2-5
V gene: TRBV14
CDR3 protein: CASSQDRGRLETQYF
CDR3 DNA: TGTGCCAGCAGCCAAGATAGGGGCAGACTAGAGACCCAGTACTTC

clone size: -
D gene: TRBD2
J gene: TRBJ2-3
V gene: TRBV24-1
CDR3 protein: CATSPGVAGDLADTQYF
CDR3 DNA: TGTGCCACCAGTCCCGGGGTAGCGGGAGATCTCGCAGATACGCAGTATTTT

clone size: -
D gene: -
J gene: TRBJ1-6
V gene: TRBV7-2
CDR3 protein: CASSLGLNSPLHF
CDR3 DNA: TGTGCCAGCAGCTTAGGGCTTAATTCACCCCTCCACTTT

clone size: -
D gene: -
J gene: TRBJ2-7
V gene: TRBV2
CDR3 protein: CASSESELEQYF
CDR3 DNA: TGTGCCAGCAGTGAATCGGAGCTAGAGCAGTACTTC

clone size: -
D gene: -
J gene: TRBJ2-7
V gene: TRBV2
CDR3 protein: CASSGGANYEQYF
CDR3 DNA: TGTGCCAGCAGTGGAGGCGCGAACTACGAGCAGTACTTC

clone size: -
D gene: -
J gene: TRBJ1-4
V gene: TRBV4-3
CDR3 protein: CASSQDRGAATNEKLFF
CDR3 DNA: TGCGCCAGCAGCCAAGATCGCGGTGCAGCAACTAATGAAAAACTGTTTTTT

clone size: once
D gene: -
J gene: TRBJ2-3
V gene: TRBV12-3/TRBV12-4
CDR3 protein: CASSFSRDTQYF
CDR3 DNA: TGTGCCAGCAGTTTTAGCAGAGATACGCAGTATTTT

clone size: -
D gene: TRBD1
J gene: TRBJ1-2
V gene: TRBV4-1
CDR3 protein: CASSQEGGGRGRYYGYTF
CDR3 DNA: TGCGCCAGCAGCCAAGAAGGGGGCGGTCGAGGACGGTACTATGGCTACACCTTC

clone size: -
D gene: -
J gene: TRBJ2-1
V gene: TRBV10-3
CDR3 protein: CAIRGAGDNEQFF
CDR3 DNA: TGTGCCATCCGCGGCGCAGGGGACAATGAGCAGTTCTTC

clone size: -
D gene: -
J gene: TRBJ2-3
V gene: TRBV2
CDR3 protein: CASSEETRDTQYF
CDR3 DNA: TGTGCCAGCAGTGAGGAGACTAGAGATACGCAGTATTTT

clone size: -
D gene: -
J gene: TRBJ1-1
V gene: TRBV2
CDR3 protein: CASSPQVLAEAFF
CDR3 DNA: TGTGCCAGCAGCCCGCAGGTTTTAGCTGAAGCTTTCTTT

clone size: once
D gene: TRBD2
J gene: TRBJ2-7
V gene: TRBV7-8
CDR3 protein: CASRGTSYPRPYEQYF
CDR3 DNA: TGTGCCAGCAGAGGGACTAGTTATCCCAGGCCCTACGAGCAGTACTTC

clone size: -
D gene: -
J gene: TRBJ2-7
V gene: TRBV3-1/TRBV3-2
CDR3 protein: CASSPSTRRVEQYF
CDR3 DNA: TGTGCCAGCAGCCCCTCCACCCGACGGGTCGAGCAGTACTTC

clone size: -
D gene: TRBD1
J gene: TRBJ1-1
V gene: TRBV28
CDR3 protein: CASSLPGQGGTEAFF
CDR3 DNA: TGTGCCAGCAGCCTCCCGGGACAGGGGGGAACTGAAGCTTTCTTT

clone size: -
D gene: -
J gene: TRBJ2-7
V gene: TRBV6-5
CDR3 protein: CASSLRNLYEQYF
CDR3 DNA: TGTGCCAGCAGCCTCAGGAACCTGTACGAGCAGTACTTC

clone size: -
D gene: TRBD2
J gene: TRBJ2-2
V gene: TRBV13
CDR3 protein: CASTSGTLTGELFF
CDR3 DNA: TGTGCCAGTACAAGCGGGACCCTCACCGGGGAGCTGTTTTTT

clone size: -
D gene: TRBD1
J gene: TRBJ1-2
V gene: TRBV30
CDR3 protein: CAWSPDRGYGYTF
CDR3 DNA: TGTGCCTGGAGTCCGGACAGGGGCTATGGCTACACCTTC

clone size: -
D gene: -
J gene: TRBJ2-7
V gene: TRBV30
CDR3 protein: CAWSARYGEQYF
CDR3 DNA: TGTGCCTGGAGTGCCCGGTATGGCGAGCAGTACTTC

clone size: -
D gene: -
J gene: TRBJ2-7
V gene: TRBV9
CDR3 protein: CASSVRDTGPFEQYF
CDR3 DNA: TGTGCCAGCAGCGTAAGGGACACCGGACCCTTCGAGCAGTACTTC

clone size: -
D gene: -
J gene: TRBJ2-7
V gene: TRBV7-8
CDR3 protein: CASSLTPTADYEQYF
CDR3 DNA: TGTGCCAGCAGCTTGACCCCGACAGCAGACTACGAGCAGTACTTC

clone size: -
D gene: -
J gene: TRBJ1-5
V gene: TRBV7-2
CDR3 protein: CASSLSFQPQHF
CDR3 DNA: TGTGCCAGCAGCTTATCATTCCAGCCCCAGCATTTT

clone size: -
D gene: -
J gene: TRBJ1-2
V gene: TRBV5-6
CDR3 protein: CASSSGNTRVGHTF
CDR3 DNA: TGTGCCAGCAGCTCGGGTAACACCAGGGTTGGTCACACCTTC

clone size: -
D gene: -
J gene: TRBJ2-2
V gene: TRBV19
CDR3 protein: CASSMLQGSGELFF
CDR3 DNA: TGTGCCAGTAGTATGTTGCAGGGTTCCGGGGAGCTGTTTTTT

clone size: once
D gene: TRBD1
J gene: TRBJ1-3
V gene: TRBV30
CDR3 protein: CAWIPDRASGNTIYF
CDR3 DNA: TGTGCCTGGATCCCGGACAGGGCCTCTGGAAACACCATATATTTT